Presented here are 26 T cell receptor beta chains from one specimen sequenced in a study of cytomegalovirus exposure and HLA in healthy donors. The study ran its PCR with 60 Vbeta and 13 Jbeta primers. Clones were sequenced by immunoSEQ multiplex PCR, and TCRdb holds only the in-frame ones, with some missing. The table records tens of thousands of clones, about 80% of them present only once. Sequencing was done on a sample of PBMCs. Receptor source: a man between 18 and 35 years old in good health and CMV-seropositive.

As DNA, the CDR3 is TGTGCCTGGATCCCTAGGGGGACCAGCAGCCCGCCCAGCGAGCAGTACTTC. Translated, it gives CAWIPRGTSSPPSEQYF. This chain links TRBV30 with TRBJ2-7; a weak D match, TRBD1 (6 bases). CDR3 length: 17 amino acids. Germline V gives CDR1 GTSNPN, CDR2 SVGIG (reference sequence). With 4 bases removed from V and 6 bases from J, the gap between germline ends came to 28 bases.

The chain recombines TRBV30 with TRBJ2-7; 7 bases are shared with TRBD1. The CDR3 has 13 amino acids. Trimming took 5 bases from V and 5 from J; bases not matched to a gene: 9. Germline V gene data show CDR1 as GTSNPN and CDR2 as SVGIG (reference sequence). CDR3 nucleotides: TGTGCCTGGGCCATCGACAGGGCGGACGAGCAGTACTTC. Its protein is CAWAIDRADEQYF.

This chain links TRBV7-9 with TRBJ2-6; D might be TRBD2 (6 bases). CDR3 length: 16 amino acids. V lost 11 bases, J lost 2 bases, and 19 bases lay in between. The germline CDR1 and CDR2 sequences are SEHNR and FQNEAQ (reference sequence). CDR3 nucleotide sequence: TGTGCCGGGCAACGCATTACGGGAGCTGGGGCCAACGTCCTGACTTTC. The encoded protein is CAGQRITGAGANVLTF.

The CDR3 DNA follows: TGCGCCAGCAGCTTGGGGGGAGCACAGCCCCAGCATTTT. Its translation is CASSLGGAQPQHF. The V call is TRBV5-1, the J call TRBJ1-5; D gene uncertain. V dropped 0 bases and J dropped 7 bases, with 8 bases sitting between them. There are 13 residues in the CDR3. CDR1 is SGHRS and CDR2 is YFSETQ in the germline V gene.

CDR3 region: CASSYRGENGYTF. The CDR3 DNA follows: TGCGCCAGCAGCTATAGAGGAGAGAATGGCTACACCTTC. V and J are TRBV5-1 and TRBJ1-2, with D unresolved. This CDR3 contains 13 residues. V shed 3 bases and J shed 6 bases, with 12 bases lying between them. The germline gives CDR1 SGHRS, CDR2 YFSETQ.

The chain carries TRBV29-1 and TRBJ1-1; 7 bases align to TRBD1. The CDR3 has 17 residues. V trimming: 6 bases; J trimming: 1 base; junction bases outside the gene matches: 17. Looked up from germline, CDR1 is SQVTM and CDR2 is ANQGSEA. CDR3 in DNA: TGCAGCGTCCACCCCCGGCAACGACAGGGATCGAACACTGAAGCTTTCTTT. Amino acids: CSVHPRQRQGSNTEAFF.

The chain uses TRBV4-1 and TRBJ2-1; possibly TRBD2 for D (5 bases). The CDR3 covers 13 residues. Germline CDR1 is MGHRA and CDR2 is YSYEKL. The V end was cut by 6 bases, the J end by 9 bases, with 15 bases between. The CDR3 sequence is CASRELPAGEQFF. DNA of the CDR3: TGCGCCAGCAGGGAGTTACCCGCGGGTGAGCAGTTCTTC.

This clone came up a few times. A read error may produce the germline difference seen at one junction end. V is TRBV7-7 and J is TRBJ2-2; tentative D call: TRBD1 (6 bases). Per germline, CDR1 SSHAT and CDR2 FNYEAQ (reference sequence). This CDR3 is built from 16 residues. CDR3 sequence: CASSWQGNSNTGELFF. CDR3 nucleotide sequence: TGTGCTAGCAGCTGGCAGGGGAACTCGAACACCGGGGAGCTGTTTTTT.

This clone showed up just once. This chain links TRBV30 with TRBJ1-5; perhaps TRBD1 as D (6 bases). CDR1 is GTSNPN and CDR2 is SVGIG in the germline V gene (reference sequence). With 3 bases removed from V and 7 bases from J, the gap between germline ends came to 13 bases. The CDR3 has 13 residues. CDR3 bases: TGTGCCTGGAGGGGGCAGGGGAAGCAGCCCCAGCATTTT. Translated, it gives CAWRGQGKQPQHF.

The gene calls are TRBV27 and TRBJ2-1; 7 positions match TRBD1. This CDR3 has 13 residues. Trimming cost V 0 bases and J 13 bases; bases outside gene matches: 6. Per the germline V gene, CDR1 is MNHEY and CDR2 is SMNVEV (reference sequence). In DNA form, the CDR3 reads TGTGCCAGCAGTTTATCGACAGGGCAGTCCCAGTTCTTC. Protein: CASSLSTGQSQFF.

The chain employs TRBV2 and TRBJ2-7, with 7 bases lining up with TRBD2. Trimming cost V 6 bases and J 0 bases; bases outside gene matches: 5. Germline CDR1 SNHLY, CDR2 FYNNEI. This CDR3 has 14 residues. CDR3 sequence (DNA): TGTGCCAGCAGGTACCGGGACTACTCCTACGAGCAGTACTTC. Its protein is CASRYRDYSYEQYF.

The gene calls are TRBV30 and TRBJ1-6; 7 bases match TRBD1. The CDR3 contains 15 residues. V was clipped by 3 bases and J by 8 bases; unmatched bases: 10. Germline CDR1 and CDR2: GTSNPN and SVGIG (reference sequence). CDR3 nucleotide sequence: TGTGCCTGGAGAATCTGGGGACAGAACTATTCACCCCTCCACTTT. This gives the protein CAWRIWGQNYSPLHF.

The genes are TRBV30 and TRBJ2-1; D perhaps matches TRBD1 (5 bases). The germline CDR1 and CDR2 sequences are GTSNPN and SVGIG (reference sequence). The CDR3 consists of 14 residues. Trimming took 5 bases from V and 8 from J, leaving 19 bases between them. The CDR3 DNA reads as TGTGCCTGGGGCTGGGCAGGGTTCCGTGATGAGCAGTTCTTC. It is translated as CAWGWAGFRDEQFF.

There are a few counts of this clone. The chain combines TRBV19 with TRBJ1-1; TRBD1 might be the D (6 bases). V was pared by 5 bases and J by 4 bases, with 11 bases between. The CDR3 is made up of 13 amino acids. In germline, CDR1 is LNHDA, CDR2 SQIVND (reference sequence). Here the CDR3 reads CASSPSTGTEAFF. The CDR3 nucleotides are TGTGCCAGTAGTCCCTCGACAGGCACTGAAGCTTTCTTT.

The chain uses TRBV9 and TRBJ1-1; tentative D call: TRBD1 (5 bases). CDR3 length: 13 amino acids. The ends were cut back, 4 bases at V and 4 bases at J, with 11 bases in the middle. The germline V gene encodes CDR1 SGDLS and CDR2 YYNGEE. The DNA for the CDR3 is TGTGCCAGCAGCTTTAGGACACGCACTGAAGCTTTCTTT. Its protein is CASSFRTRTEAFF.

J is TRBJ2-3 and V is TRBV7-3; D perhaps matches TRBD1 (7 bases). CDR1 and CDR2 (germline): SGHTA, FQGTGA. V was shortened by 4 bases and J by 3 bases, with 14 bases between the two germline ends. CDR3 size: 15 residues. CDR3 region: CASSSTSGGTDTQYF. CDR3 DNA: TGTGCCAGCAGCTCCACGTCAGGGGGGACAGATACGCAGTATTTT.

The chain carries TRBV9 and TRBJ1-6, with 8 positions matching TRBD1. The junction had 0 bases not matched to a gene; V was cut back by 3 bases and J by 10 bases. This CDR3 contains 12 residues. The germline gives CDR1 SGDLS, CDR2 YYNGEE. The CDR3 nucleotides are TGTGCCAGCAGCGGACAGGGGTCACCCCTCCACTTT. It translates to CASSGQGSPLHF.

This clone was found a few times. The CDR3 DNA follows: TGTGCCTGGAGCGTCGGCGGACAGCCTAATGAAAAACTGTTTTTT. It specifies CAWSVGGQPNEKLFF. The chain is built from TRBV30 and TRBJ1-4, with D possibly matching TRBD1 (6 bases). This CDR3 has 15 amino acids. V was trimmed by 3 bases and J by 3 bases, leaving 14 bases between them. Per germline, CDR1 GTSNPN and CDR2 SVGIG (reference sequence).

The rearrangement links TRBV6-5 to TRBJ1-1; 7 nucleotides align to TRBD1. The V gene's germline CDR1 is MNHEY and CDR2 SVGAGI. The length of the CDR3 is 14 residues. The J segment lost 5 bases and the V segment lost 2 bases, leaving 5 bases of the junction unmatched. CDR3 bases: TGTGCCAGCAGTTACCGACAGGGAAATACTGAAGCTTTCTTT. Translated, it gives CASSYRQGNTEAFF.

The gene calls are TRBV21-1 and TRBJ1-1. TRBV21-1 is assigned pseudogene status. The CDR3 consists of 14 residues. This CDR3 reads CASSKMGGNTEAFF. The CDR3 DNA follows: TGTGCCAGCAGCAAAATGGGGGGAAACACTGAAGCTTTCTTT.

In its sample, this clone was seen a few times. The chain has TRBV9 and TRBJ1-6; D is perhaps TRBD1 (5 bases). Trimming stripped 4 bases from V and 9 bases from J, with 17 bases between. This CDR3 has 15 residues. The germline V gene encodes CDR1 SGDLS and CDR2 YYNGEE. For the CDR3, the DNA is TGTGCCAGCAGCCCAAGGAGAGGGGAGGGTTCACCCCTCCACTTT. This gives the protein CASSPRRGEGSPLHF.

This chain links TRBV14 with TRBJ2-5; possible D gene TRBD2, 6 bases. The germline CDR1 and CDR2 sequences are SGHDN and FVKESK. The germline V and J ends were trimmed by 3 bases and 3 bases, with 23 bases remaining between them. The CDR3 runs to 18 residues. The chain's CDR3 is CASSHPTGAIEREETQYF. The CDR3 bases are TGTGCCAGCAGCCATCCCACCGGGGCTATCGAGCGGGAAGAGACCCAGTACTTC.

The J gene is TRBJ2-1, the V gene TRBV29-1; 7 bases map to TRBD1. This CDR3 contains 13 residues. CDR1 is SQVTM and CDR2 is ANQGSEA in the germline V gene. V shed 7 bases, J shed 6 bases, and the junction held 9 bases outside the gene matches. CDR3 sequence (DNA): TGCAGCGCCCGGACGACAGGGTCCAATGAGCAGTTCTTC. This sequence encodes CSARTTGSNEQFF.

This chain uses TRBV7-2 with TRBJ1-1; 7 nucleotides match TRBD1. Germline-derived CDR1 and CDR2 are SGHTA and FQGNSA. With 5 bases clipped from V and 0 bases from J, the junction kept 6 bases outside the gene matches. The CDR3 runs to 15 residues. The DNA of the CDR3 is TGTGCCAGCAGCCCACAGGGGAGCGTGAACACTGAAGCTTTCTTT. It is translated as CASSPQGSVNTEAFF.

This clone has a single count. The rearrangement joins TRBV29-1 to TRBJ2-1; TRBD2 matches at 9 bases. Trimming removed 5 bases from V and 2 bases from J; junction bases left unmatched: 7. Germline CDR1 SQVTM, CDR2 ANQGSEA. The CDR3 spans 15 residues. The CDR3 DNA follows: TGCAGCGTTCCTATTAGCGGGAGCGCCTACAATGAGCAGTTCTTC. Amino acids: CSVPISGSAYNEQFF.

The V gene is TRBV28, the J gene TRBJ1-1; D ambiguous. The CDR3 spans 15 residues. Trimming stripped 3 bases from V and 2 bases from J, with 13 bases between. Looked up from germline, CDR1 is MDHEN and CDR2 is SYDVKM. The CDR3 loop reads CASSFWAEGNTEAFF. The DNA of the CDR3 is TGTGCCAGCAGTTTTTGGGCAGAGGGAAACACTGAAGCTTTCTTT.